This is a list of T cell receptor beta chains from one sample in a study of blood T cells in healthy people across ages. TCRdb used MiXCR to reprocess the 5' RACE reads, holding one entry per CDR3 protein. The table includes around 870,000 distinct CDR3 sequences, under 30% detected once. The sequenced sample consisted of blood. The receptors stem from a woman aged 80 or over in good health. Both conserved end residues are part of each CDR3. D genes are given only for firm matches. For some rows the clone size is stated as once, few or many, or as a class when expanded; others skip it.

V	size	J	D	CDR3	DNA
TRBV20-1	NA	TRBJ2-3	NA	CSTSLNPSTDTQYF	TGCAGTACTTCCCTCAACCCTAGCACAGATACGCAGTATTTT
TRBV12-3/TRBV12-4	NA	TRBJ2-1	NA	CASRSRDPRRDEQFF	TGTGCCAGCAGATCCAGGGACCCGCGTCGCGATGAGCAGTTCTTC
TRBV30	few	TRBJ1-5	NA	CAWSSGDHQPQHF	TGTGCCTGGAGTTCAGGGGATCACCAGCCCCAGCATTTT
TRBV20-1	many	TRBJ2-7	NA	CSARDPRALGTQYF	TGCAGTGCTAGAGATCCGCGAGCTCTGGGAACCCAGTACTTC
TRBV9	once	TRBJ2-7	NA	CASSVSLGRTYEQYF	TGTGCCAGCAGCGTATCCCTGGGGAGAACCTACGAGCAGTACTTC
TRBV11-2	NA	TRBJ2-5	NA	CASSFFGPKKGETQYF	TGTGCCAGCAGCTTTTTCGGACCAAAAAAAGGAGAGACCCAGTACTTC
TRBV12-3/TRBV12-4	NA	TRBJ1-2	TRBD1	CAGSLGGANYGYTF	TGTGCCGGCAGTTTAGGGGGCGCTAACTATGGCTACACCTTC
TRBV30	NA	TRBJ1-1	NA	CAWRQQVGKHTEAFF	TGTGCCTGGAGACAACAGGTCGGCAAGCACACTGAAGCTTTCTTT
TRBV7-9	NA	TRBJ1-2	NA	CACSRAGANYGYTF	TGTGCCTGCAGCCGGGCAGGGGCGAACTATGGCTACACCTTC
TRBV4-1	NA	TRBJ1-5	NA	CASSQETRQQPQHF	TGCGCCAGCAGCCAAGAAACAAGGCAACAGCCCCAGCATTTT
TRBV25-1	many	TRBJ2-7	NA	CASSGQLPSYEQYF	TGTGCCAGCAGTGGACAGTTACCCTCCTACGAGCAGTACTTC
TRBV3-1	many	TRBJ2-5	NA	CASSRGYQETQYF	TGTGCCAGCAGCCGGGGGTACCAAGAGACCCAGTACTTC
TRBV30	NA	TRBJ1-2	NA	CAWSTGRPTLNYGYTF	TGTGCCTGGAGCACGGGACGGCCTACCCTTAACTATGGCTACACCTTC
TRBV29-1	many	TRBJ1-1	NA	CSVEGLGGVNTEAFF	TGCAGCGTTGAAGGTTTAGGAGGGGTGAACACTGAAGCTTTCTTT
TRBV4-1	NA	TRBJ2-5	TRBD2	CASSLGFGLAEETQYF	TGCGCCAGCAGCCTGGGATTCGGACTAGCGGAAGAGACCCAGTACTTC
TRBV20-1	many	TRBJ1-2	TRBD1	CSASGTVYGYTF	TGCAGTGCTAGTGGGACAGTCTATGGCTACACCTTC
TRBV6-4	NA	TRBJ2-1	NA	CASSSSGAREQFF	TGTGCCAGCAGCTCCTCCGGGGCTCGCGAGCAGTTCTTC
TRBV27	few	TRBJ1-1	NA	CASRQSGGTEAFF	TGTGCCAGCAGGCAGTCCGGGGGCACTGAAGCTTTCTTT
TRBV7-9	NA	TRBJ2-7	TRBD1	CVSSPTGGASTEQYF	TGTGTCAGCAGCCCAACAGGGGGCGCTTCGACCGAGCAGTACTTC
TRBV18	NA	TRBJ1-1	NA	CASSQQGPEAFF	TGTGCCAGCTCACAACAGGGCCCTGAAGCTTTCTTT
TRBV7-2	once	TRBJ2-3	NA	CASSLGRIDTQYF	TGTGCCAGCAGCTTAGGCAGGATAGATACGCAGTATTTT
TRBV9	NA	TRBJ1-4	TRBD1	CASSSRQGSNEKLFF	TGTGCCAGCAGCTCTAGACAGGGCTCTAATGAAAAACTGTTTTTT
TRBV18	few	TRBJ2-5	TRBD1	CASSGTVQEAQYF	TGTGCCAGCTCCGGGACAGTACAAGAGGCCCAGTACTTC
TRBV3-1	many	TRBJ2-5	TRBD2	CASSPGTSGGVETQYF	TGTGCCAGCAGCCCCGGGACTAGCGGGGGGGTTGAGACCCAGTACTTC
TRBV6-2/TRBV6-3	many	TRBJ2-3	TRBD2	CASSTPLAGGPDTQYF	TGTGCCAGCAGTACGCCCCTAGCGGGGGGGCCAGATACGCAGTATTTT
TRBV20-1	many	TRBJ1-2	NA	CSAEGGVGYTF	TGCAGTGCTGAGGGGGGGGTAGGCTACACCTTC
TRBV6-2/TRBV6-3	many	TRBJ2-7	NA	CASSSPGLLGYEQYF	TGTGCCAGCAGTAGTCCGGGACTGCTGGGGTACGAGCAGTACTTC
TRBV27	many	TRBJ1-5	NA	CASSPRDGNQPQHF	TGTGCCAGCAGTCCCCGGGACGGAAATCAGCCCCAGCATTTT
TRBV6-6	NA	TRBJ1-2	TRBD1	CALRGDTFNYGYTF	TGTGCCCTCAGGGGGGACACCTTTAACTATGGCTACACCTTC
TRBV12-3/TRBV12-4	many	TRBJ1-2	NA	CASSPGGQRLLGGYTF	TGTGCCAGCAGTCCGGGGGGACAAAGGTTACTGGGAGGCTACACCTTC
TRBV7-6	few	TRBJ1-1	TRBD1	CASSLGDSGTEAFF	TGTGCCAGCAGCTTAGGGGACAGCGGAACTGAAGCTTTCTTT
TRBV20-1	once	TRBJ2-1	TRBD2	CSAGDGAGRGEQFF	TGCAGTGCTGGAGATGGAGCGGGGAGGGGTGAGCAGTTCTTC
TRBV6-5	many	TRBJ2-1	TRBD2	CASSLAGGPSIEQFF	TGTGCCAGCAGTTTAGCGGGGGGGCCGTCGATCGAGCAGTTCTTC
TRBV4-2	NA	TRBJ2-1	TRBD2	CASSQTSGSRSEQFF	TGTGCCAGCAGCCAAACTAGCGGGAGTCGGAGTGAGCAGTTCTTC
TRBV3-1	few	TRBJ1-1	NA	CASSQVPGRVEAFF	TGTGCCAGCAGCCAAGTCCCAGGGAGGGTTGAAGCTTTCTTT
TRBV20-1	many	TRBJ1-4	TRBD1	CSVGTGPGGDGKLFF	TGCAGTGTCGGGACAGGGCCAGGTGGGGACGGAAAACTGTTTTTT
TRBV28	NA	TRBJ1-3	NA	CASSSNRVRGNTIYF	TGTGCCAGCAGTTCCAATCGGGTGAGAGGAAACACCATATATTTT
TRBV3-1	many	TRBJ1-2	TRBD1	CASSQSGQFFNYGYTF	TGTGCCAGCAGCCAATCGGGACAGTTTTTTAACTATGGCTACACCTTC
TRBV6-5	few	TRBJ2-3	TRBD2	CASRAGGLADTQYF	TGTGCCAGCAGGGCGGGGGGGCTCGCAGATACGCAGTATTTT
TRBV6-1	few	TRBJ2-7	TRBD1	CASSVNRGSYEQYF	TGTGCCAGCAGTGTGAACAGGGGTAGCTACGAGCAGTACTTC
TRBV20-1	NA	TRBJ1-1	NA	CSARDGDRDGYTEAFF	TGCAGTGCTAGGGATGGGGACCGGGACGGTTACACTGAAGCTTTCTTT
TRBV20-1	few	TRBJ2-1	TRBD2	CSATRTSGLSSYNEQFF	TGCAGTGCAACTAGGACTAGCGGACTGAGCTCCTACAATGAGCAGTTCTTC
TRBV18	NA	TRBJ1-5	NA	CACSQAWNQPQHF	TGTGCCTGCTCACAGGCCTGGAATCAGCCCCAGCATTTT
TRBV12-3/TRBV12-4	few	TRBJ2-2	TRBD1	CASSFSGTVSTGELFF	TGTGCCAGCAGTTTTTCCGGGACAGTTTCCACCGGGGAGCTGTTTTTT
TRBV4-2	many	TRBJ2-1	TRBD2	CASGRSAGGGNEQFF	TGTGCCAGCGGTAGGTCGGCGGGAGGGGGCAATGAGCAGTTCTTC
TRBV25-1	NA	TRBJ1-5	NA	CASRRGYSNQPQHF	TGTGCCAGCAGGAGGGGATATAGCAATCAGCCCCAGCATTTT
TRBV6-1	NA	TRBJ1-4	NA	CASSPLLDRRHNEKLFF	TGTGCCAGCAGTCCACTCCTTGACAGGAGACATAATGAAAAACTGTTTTTT
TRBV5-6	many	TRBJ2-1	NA	CASSFPGGPYNEQFF	TGTGCCAGCAGCTTCCCCGGAGGTCCCTACAATGAGCAGTTCTTC
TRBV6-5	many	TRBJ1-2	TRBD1	CASSQGQGYGYTF	TGCGCCAGCAGCCAAGGACAGGGCTATGGCTACACCTTC
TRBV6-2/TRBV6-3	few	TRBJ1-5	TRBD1	CASSYQGESNQPQHF	TGTGCCAGCAGTTACCAGGGGGAGAGCAATCAGCCCCAGCATTTT
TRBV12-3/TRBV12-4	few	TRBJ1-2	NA	CASSLAQAHYGYTF	TGTGCCAGCAGTTTAGCCCAGGCCCACTATGGCTACACCTTC
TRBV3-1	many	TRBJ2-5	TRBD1	CASSHNPTGDWGETQYF	TGTGCCAGCAGTCATAACCCGACAGGGGATTGGGGAGAGACCCAGTACTTC
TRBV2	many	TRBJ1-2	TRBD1	CASRRGQGDGYTF	TGTGCCAGCAGACGAGGACAGGGGGATGGCTACACCTTC
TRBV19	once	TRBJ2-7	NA	CASSIKGQGKTYEQYF	TGTGCCAGTAGTATCAAGGGGCAGGGAAAAACCTACGAGCAGTACTTC